Shown below are 22 T cell receptor beta chains from a single sample sequenced in a study of T cell changes during pregnancy in multiple sclerosis. The table came from immunoSEQ multiplex PCR; TCRdb's copy has only in-frame clones and leaves some out. The table shows 65,000 to 75,000 clones, with approximately 92% occurring only once. The sample in question was CD8+ T cells from peripheral blood mononuclear cells, obtained in the third trimester of pregnancy. The receptors come from a female donor in good health, enrolled as a control in a pregnancy study.

The V gene is TRBV27, the J gene TRBJ1-2; the match to TRBD1 covers 8 bases. The CDR3 contains 15 residues. V was clipped by 5 bases and J by 3 bases; unmatched bases: 8. Per the germline V gene, CDR1 is MNHEY and CDR2 is SMNVEV (reference sequence). CDR3 DNA: TGTGCCAGCAGTCAAATACAGGGGGAGGACTATGGCTACACCTTC. Translating it yields CASSQIQGEDYGYTF.

V and J are TRBV9 and TRBJ1-1, with D perhaps TRBD1 (5 bases). Germline V gene lookup returns CDR1 SGDLS and CDR2 YYNGEE. V was clipped by 0 bases and J by 8 bases, with 14 bases between them. The CDR3 runs 14 residues. The CDR3 is CASSVDGGVMEAFF. The CDR3 coding sequence is TGTGCCAGCAGCGTAGATGGGGGGGTTATGGAAGCTTTCTTT.

The chain uses TRBV27 and TRBJ2-7; 7 bases map to TRBD1. Germline trimming cut 6 bases from V and 4 bases from J; bases unmatched to any gene: 6. Germline V gives CDR1 MNHEY, CDR2 SMNVEV (reference sequence). This CDR3 comprises 13 residues. The CDR3 is CASRNQTGYEQYF. The CDR3 region has the DNA TGTGCCAGCAGAAACCAGACAGGGTACGAGCAGTACTTC.

V and J are TRBV9 and TRBJ2-6; 7 bases line up with TRBD1. Germline loops: CDR1 SGDLS, CDR2 YYNGEE. J gave up 0 bases and V 4 bases, and 19 bases lay outside the gene matches. The CDR3 loop spans 21 amino acids. The DNA of the CDR3 is TGTGCCAGCAGCTCCCGGAGACTCTATGGACAGGCGAACTCTGGGGCCAACGTCCTGACTTTC. This sequence encodes CASSSRRLYGQANSGANVLTF. The full variable domain, completed using reference TRBV9 and TRBJ2-6, is DSGVTQTPKHLITATGQRVTLRCSPRSGDLSVYWYQQSLDQGLQFLIQYYNGEERAKGNILERFSAQQFPDLHSELNLSSLELGDSALYFCASSSRRLYGQANSGANVLTFGAGSRLTVL.

V usage is TRBV4-1 and J usage is TRBJ1-6; D ambiguous. The germline V gene encodes CDR1 MGHRA and CDR2 YSYEKL. V was pared by 0 bases and J by 7 bases, with 25 bases between. This CDR3 has 20 residues. CDR3 DNA: TGCGCCAGCAGCCAAGATCGTTTGGGTTCCGGGGTGGGCGAAAATTCACCCCTCCACTTT. Encoded protein: CASSQDRLGSGVGENSPLHF.

The gene calls are TRBV5-6 and TRBJ2-7, with D hard to call. Per germline, CDR1 SGHDT and CDR2 YYEEEE. This CDR3 has 13 amino acids. The ends were cut back, 0 bases at V and 1 base at J, with 5 bases in the middle. CDR3: CASSLGASYEQYF. The DNA of the CDR3 is TGTGCCAGCAGCTTGGGAGCATCCTACGAGCAGTACTTC.

The J gene is TRBJ1-3, the V gene TRBV27; a possible D gene is TRBD1 (5 bases). V dropped 2 bases and J dropped 4 bases, with 12 bases sitting between them. This CDR3 has 15 amino acids. Per germline, CDR1 MNHEY and CDR2 SMNVEV (reference sequence). The CDR3 loop is CASSLMGGSGNTIYF. DNA of the CDR3: TGTGCCAGCAGTTTAATGGGGGGTTCCGGAAACACCATATATTTT.

CDR3 sequence reads: CASSYVAGANTEAFF. CDR3 DNA: TGTGCCAGCAGTTATGTGGCAGGGGCGAACACTGAAGCTTTCTTT. This chain links TRBV6-5 with TRBJ1-1; D possibly corresponds to TRBD1 (6 bases). Trimming pared 3 bases from V and 1 base from J, leaving 12 bases between. The CDR3 is 15 residues long. The germline V gene encodes CDR1 MNHEY and CDR2 SVGAGI.

A word on this clone: The junction and the germline gene differ at one end; a read error may be behind it. The rearrangement links TRBV19 to TRBJ2-2; D possibly corresponds to TRBD1 (6 bases). The CDR3 extends over 15 amino acids. Germline V gene data show CDR1 as LNHDA and CDR2 as SQIVND (reference sequence). CDR3 DNA: TGTGCCAGTAGCATAGGACAGACGAACACCGGGGAGCTGTTTTTT. Translated, it gives CASSIGQTNTGELFF.

The chain has TRBV4-1 and TRBJ2-1; no reliable D call. Trimming removed 2 bases at V and 0 bases at J, with 14 bases between. Germline V gives CDR1 MGHRA, CDR2 YSYEKL. This CDR3 contains 17 residues. The DNA of the CDR3 is TGCGCCAGCAGCCAATCCCTCCCAGGATCCTCCTACAATGAGCAGTTCTTC. It encodes CASSQSLPGSSYNEQFF.

The chain carries TRBV5-8 and TRBJ1-2; D perhaps matches TRBD1 (6 bases). Germline assignment: CDR1 SGHTS and CDR2 YDEGEE. V was shortened by 0 bases and J by 2 bases, with 11 bases between the two germline ends. The CDR3 is 15 amino acids. The CDR3 bases are TGTGCCAGCAGCTTGGACAGGGACGGGAACTATGGCTACACCTTC. It encodes CASSLDRDGNYGYTF.

J is TRBJ1-2 and V is TRBV27; 8 nucleotides align to TRBD1. Germline CDR1 and CDR2: MNHEY and SMNVEV (reference sequence). Trimming removed 5 bases from V and 8 bases from J; junction bases left unmatched: 10. The CDR3 is made up of 14 amino acids. The CDR3: CASSPRGQATGYTF. The CDR3 nucleotides are TGTGCCAGCAGTCCCCGGGGACAGGCGACGGGCTACACCTTC.

The rearrangement uses TRBV6-5 and TRBJ2-4; D is possibly TRBD2 (5 bases). This CDR3 has 16 residues. CDR1 and CDR2 from the germline V gene are MNHEY and SVGAGI. V shed 4 bases and J shed 3 bases, with 16 bases lying between them. Here the CDR3 reads CASSSYGGEDKNIQYF. The CDR3 DNA follows: TGTGCCAGCAGTTCGTATGGAGGTGAAGACAAAAACATTCAGTACTTC.

The rearrangement joins TRBV11-1 to TRBJ2-7, with a tentative D call TRBD1 (6 bases). V lost 3 bases to trimming and J lost 2 bases, with 11 bases between them. The CDR3 consists of 14 residues. CDR1 and CDR2 from the germline V gene are SGHAT and FQDESV (reference sequence). CDR3 sequence reads: CASSFLGQTYEQYF. CDR3 coding DNA: TGTGCCAGCAGCTTCCTCGGACAGACCTACGAGCAGTACTTC.

This chain uses TRBV27 with TRBJ2-7; D possibly corresponds to TRBD2 (5 bases). Germline V gene data show CDR1 as MNHEY and CDR2 as SMNVEV (reference sequence). The ends were cut back, 5 bases at V and 1 base at J, with 12 bases in the middle. The CDR3 totals 14 residues. The CDR3 protein is CASSTIPGSYEQYF. The CDR3 region has the DNA TGTGCCAGCAGTACAATCCCGGGGTCCTACGAGCAGTACTTC.

The chain employs TRBV4-2 and TRBJ2-7; 7 nucleotides line up with TRBD1. Germline values: CDR1 LGHNA, CDR2 YNFKEQ. The CDR3 runs 13 residues. V was pared by 3 bases and J by 3 bases, with 2 bases of the junction left unmatched. The CDR3 region has the DNA TGTGCCAGCAGCCAGGGACAGCTCTACGAGCAGTACTTC. It yields the protein CASSQGQLYEQYF.

This sequence joins TRBV5-6 and TRBJ2-2; D is unclear. The CDR3 has 13 residues. Looked up from germline, CDR1 is SGHDT and CDR2 is YYEEEE. V was trimmed by 4 bases and J by 5 bases, leaving 9 bases between them. CDR3 amino acids: CASSPGLTGELFF. In nucleotides, the CDR3 is TGTGCCAGCAGCCCTGGTCTAACCGGGGAGCTGTTTTTT.

The rearrangement uses TRBV6-5 and TRBJ1-2; no definite D call. The CDR3 has 13 residues. CDR1 and CDR2 from the germline V gene are MNHEY and SVGAGI. The V end was cut by 7 bases, the J end by 7 bases, with 16 bases between. The CDR3 sequence: CASKFSPSGGYTF. The CDR3 nucleotides read TGTGCCAGCAAGTTTTCCCCTTCGGGTGGCTACACCTTC.

This chain uses TRBV4-1 with TRBJ2-7, with TRBD1 matching over 7 bases. This CDR3 spans 15 amino acids. In germline, CDR1 is MGHRA, CDR2 YSYEKL. The junction had 6 bases not matched to a gene; V was cut back by 4 bases and J by 0 bases. The CDR3 DNA reads TGCGCCAGCAGCCGACAGGGCCTCAGCTCCTACGAGCAGTACTTC. Translation gives CASSRQGLSSYEQYF.

The CDR3 nucleotides read TGTGCCAGCAGTTACTCCGGGACAGGGTCCTACGAGCAGTACTTC. As protein: CASSYSGTGSYEQYF. This chain connects TRBV6-5 to TRBJ2-7; 9 nucleotides match TRBD1. J was trimmed by 1 base and V by 0 bases; bases with no gene match: 1. The germline V gene encodes CDR1 MNHEY and CDR2 SVGAGI. The CDR3 loop spans 15 amino acids.

The gene calls are TRBV19 and TRBJ2-5; 9 bases match TRBD1. V trimming: 3 bases; J trimming: 5 bases; junction bases outside the gene matches: 7. This CDR3 has 15 residues. CDR1 and CDR2 (germline): LNHDA, SQIVND (reference sequence). The CDR3 region has the DNA TGTGCCAGTAGTATCGGGACAGGGATGGGCGAGACCCAGTACTTC. It codes for CASSIGTGMGETQYF.

V gene TRBV27 combines with J gene TRBJ1-2, with D maybe TRBD1 (6 bases). Looked up from germline, CDR1 is MNHEY and CDR2 is SMNVEV (reference sequence). Trimming cost V 6 bases and J 4 bases, with 18 bases left between them. The CDR3 loop spans 15 amino acids. The CDR3 reads CASRSITGLLYGYTF. For the CDR3, the DNA is TGTGCCAGCAGATCAATCACAGGGCTCCTCTATGGCTACACCTTC.